The rows below give T cell receptor beta chains drawn from one sample of a study of T-cell memory formation after mild COVID-19. TCRdb called the 5' RACE reads again in MiXCR, with one record for every CDR3 protein. Here the sample spans around 250,000 distinct CDR3 sequences, roughly 9.4% being singletons. Specimen: PBMCs or a T cell subset sorted from them (not recorded which). These receptors were collected from a young man who had mild COVID-19 (a few samples of this study predate the infection). Cell type and time point are not known. CDR3s include the opening cysteine and the closing phenylalanine or tryptophan. Each record gives: V gene, clone size, D gene, J gene, CDR3 DNA, CDR3 protein. A D gene is named only where the DNA matches it firmly. Expanded clones get a size class; other rows say once, few or many, or leave the size out.

TRBV11-2,NA,NA,TRBJ2-5,TGTGCCAGCAGCCGACTGGAGACCCAGTACTTC,CASSRLETQYF
TRBV7-8,few,TRBD1,TRBJ1-2,TGTGCCAGCAGCTCCCAGGGGGTAGGGTATGGCTACACCTTC,CASSSQGVGYGYTF
TRBV19,few,NA,TRBJ1-2,TGTGCCAGTAGTATAGAACTGGCCAGCATATATGGCTACACCTTC,CASSIELASIYGYTF
TRBV10-2,NA,NA,TRBJ1-5,TGCGCCAGCAGTGAGTATGGTGTTCAGCCCCAGCATTTT,CASSEYGVQPQHF
TRBV4-1,few,NA,TRBJ1-4,TGCGCCAGCAGCCAAGATTTTTTGGCAGGTCTAGCAACTAATGAAAAACTGTTTTTT,CASSQDFLAGLATNEKLFF
TRBV9,many,TRBD1,TRBJ1-2,TGTGCCAGCAGCGGCCCGGGACAGGGGTTCGGCTACACCTTC,CASSGPGQGFGYTF
TRBV29-1,few,NA,TRBJ2-5,TGCAGCGTTACCTACTCGAGGGACACCCACCAAGAGACCCAGTACTTC,CSVTYSRDTHQETQYF
TRBV21-1,NA,NA,TRBJ1-1,TGTGCCAGCAGCAAAGGTGGGGGCAGTACCAACACTGAAGCTTTCTTT,CASSKGGGSTNTEAFF
TRBV5-1,many,NA,TRBJ1-6,TGCGCCAGCAGCTTGGGTGGTACGGCAGGAGATAATTCACCCCTCCACTTT,CASSLGGTAGDNSPLHF
TRBV12-3/TRBV12-4,many,NA,TRBJ1-1,NA,CASSFGTGTFF
TRBV7-6,NA,TRBD1,TRBJ1-1,TGTGCCAGCAGCTTCGCTGCCGGGACAGGGGCCACCGAGGGAGCTTTCTTT,CASSFAAGTGATEGAFF
TRBV6-1,few,TRBD2,TRBJ2-7,TGTGCCAGCAGTGAGCGTGGTAGCGGGGGGACAGGACCCTACGAGCAGTACTTC,CASSERGSGGTGPYEQYF
TRBV7-9,few,NA,TRBJ2-5,TGTGCCAGCACCCCCTCCCAGGGGCGGAACGAGGAGACCCAGTACTTC,CASTPSQGRNEETQYF
TRBV6-5,NA,NA,TRBJ2-2,TGTGCCAGCAGTTACCCCTCCAACACCGGGGAGCTGTTTTTT,CASSYPSNTGELFF
TRBV18,NA,NA,TRBJ2-5,TGTGCCAGCTCACCGGCCGGGACGTTGACTTCCCAAGAGACCCAGTACTTC,CASSPAGTLTSQETQYF
TRBV7-2,NA,NA,TRBJ2-3,TGTGCCAGCAGCTTATCGGGTAGGACGCAGTATTTT,CASSLSGRTQYF
TRBV6-5,NA,NA,TRBJ1-2,TGTGCCAGCAGTTACTCGGCGGCATCCTATGGCTACACCTTC,CASSYSAASYGYTF
TRBV10-3,NA,TRBD1,TRBJ1-6,TGTGCCACCCAGGACAGGGCCAGTTCACCCCTCCACTTT,CATQDRASSPLHF
TRBV6-1,few,NA,TRBJ1-1,TGTGCCAGCAGTGAATGGGGCAACGGGGCGGCAATTGAAGCTTTCTTT,CASSEWGNGAAIEAFF
TRBV12-3/TRBV12-4,many,TRBD2,TRBJ2-5,TGTGCCAGCACCCTTGGGGCGGGGGAGGGGACCCAGTACTTC,CASTLGAGEGTQYF
TRBV20-1,NA,TRBD1,TRBJ1-5,TGCAGTGCTCGGCCGGGACAGAGCAATCAGCCCCAGCATTTT,CSARPGQSNQPQHF
TRBV4-1,few,TRBD1,TRBJ1-2,TGCGCCAGCAGGCAGGGACAGCTCTATGGCTACACCTTC,CASRQGQLYGYTF
TRBV27,NA,TRBD1,TRBJ2-7,TGTGCCAGCAGTTTACTAGGACAGGGGGCCCACGAGCAGTACTTC,CASSLLGQGAHEQYF
TRBV7-2,many,NA,TRBJ2-5,TGTGCCAGCAGTTTCCCGGGGTTTCGGGAGACCCAGTACTTC,CASSFPGFRETQYF
TRBV7-9,many,NA,TRBJ2-1,TGTGCCAGCAGCTTCAGGGGATTGGGCTACAATGAGCAGTTCTTC,CASSFRGLGYNEQFF
TRBV9,NA,NA,TRBJ2-1,TGTGCCAGGTTGTACTCCTACAATGAGCAGTTCTTC,CARLYSYNEQFF
TRBV27,few,TRBD1,TRBJ1-1,TGTGCCAGCAGTTCCACTGCGAGGGACAGGGGGTATTTGGCTGAAGCTTTCTTT,CASSSTARDRGYLAEAFF
TRBV5-1,NA,NA,TRBJ2-5,TGCGCCAGCAGCTGGGGACTGATCCAAGAGACCCAGTACTTC,CASSWGLIQETQYF
TRBV12-3/TRBV12-4,NA,TRBD1,TRBJ2-3,TGTGCCAGCAGTGACGCAGGGGGCAGAGATACGCAGTATTTT,CASSDAGGRDTQYF
TRBV4-1,NA,NA,TRBJ1-2,TGCGCCAGCAGCCAAGGAGGGTTTGGAGGCTACACCTTC,CASSQGGFGGYTF
TRBV4-2,once,NA,TRBJ1-1,TGTGCCAGCAGCCAAGATCTCCCGGGGAGGAACACTGAAGCTTTCTTT,CASSQDLPGRNTEAFF
TRBV7-9,NA,TRBD1,TRBJ2-1,TGTGCCAGCAGCTTATTAAAGGGGGCAGGTGAGCAGTTCTTC,CASSLLKGAGEQFF
TRBV12-3/TRBV12-4,few,TRBD1,TRBJ2-7,TGTGCCAGCAGTTTCGACAGGGGCTACGAGCAGTACTTC,CASSFDRGYEQYF
TRBV7-8,few,NA,TRBJ2-2,TGTGCCAGCAGCTGGGAAGCTTTGGGGCAGCTGTTTTTT,CASSWEALGQLFF
TRBV27,few,TRBD1,TRBJ2-3,TGTGCCAGCAGCCACAGGGGGCGGGACACAGATACGCAGTATTTT,CASSHRGRDTDTQYF
TRBV20-1,NA,NA,TRBJ1-2,TGCAGTGCTAGGGTTCAGGGCTATGGCTACACCTTC,CSARVQGYGYTF
TRBV7-9,few,NA,TRBJ2-1,TGTGCCAGCAGCAAATCGTACAATGAGCAGTTCTTC,CASSKSYNEQFF
TRBV18,many,NA,TRBJ2-7,TGTGCCAGCTCAGAGGGCAACGCGGCGATGTACGAGCAGTACTTC,CASSEGNAAMYEQYF
TRBV12-3/TRBV12-4,NA,NA,TRBJ2-3,TGTGCCAGCAGTTTAGACCCCACAGATACGCAGTATTTT,CASSLDPTDTQYF
TRBV24-1,few,NA,TRBJ2-1,TGTGCCACCAGTGATCCCGGCCTTGAGCAGTTCTTC,CATSDPGLEQFF
TRBV10-3,NA,NA,TRBJ2-5,TGTGCCATCAGTGAGTCGCACGGGGACGCATGGGAGACCCAGTACTTC,CAISESHGDAWETQYF
TRBV19,few,TRBD1,TRBJ1-2,TGTGCCAGTAAGGACAGGGTGCTGGGCTACACCTTC,CASKDRVLGYTF
TRBV7-6,NA,TRBD1,TRBJ2-7,TGTGCCAGCAGCTTATCAGGGGGCATATCCTACGAGCAGTACTTC,CASSLSGGISYEQYF
TRBV11-2,few,NA,TRBJ1-1,TGTGCCAGCAGCTTAGTGGGGGGGGTTGAAGCTTTCTTT,CASSLVGGVEAFF
TRBV9,few,TRBD1,TRBJ1-6,TGTGCCAGCAGCGTAGAGGGGACAGCGGGCTCACCCCTCCACTTT,CASSVEGTAGSPLHF
TRBV19,few,TRBD2,TRBJ2-3,TGTGCCAGTAGCCTCGATTGGGCTAGCGGGGTCACAGATACGCAGTATTTT,CASSLDWASGVTDTQYF
TRBV14,NA,NA,TRBJ1-2,TGTGCCAGCAGCCAAGATATAGGGTACGGCTACACCTTC,CASSQDIGYGYTF
TRBV28,NA,NA,TRBJ2-6,TGTGCCAGCAGTCAGGGTCTTGGGGCCAACGTCCTGACTTTC,CASSQGLGANVLTF
TRBV9,few,TRBD2,TRBJ2-2,TGTGCCAGCAGCGTAGCTAGCGGGACCCCTTCCGGGGAGCTGTTTTTT,CASSVASGTPSGELFF
TRBV5-1,many,NA,TRBJ2-3,TGCGCCAGCGGCCTCATCGGGTCAGATACGCAGTATTTT,CASGLIGSDTQYF
TRBV4-1,many,NA,TRBJ2-3,TGCGCCAGCAGCCTTACCTGGGGATTCTATAAATCTAGCACAGATACGCAGTATTTT,CASSLTWGFYKSSTDTQYF
TRBV20-1,few,NA,TRBJ2-7,TGCAGTGCTAGATCAGCCTACGAGCAGTACTTC,CSARSAYEQYF
TRBV25-1,NA,NA,TRBJ2-2,TGTGCCAGCAGTGAATATTCCAGGGGAGACACCGGGGAGCTGTTTTTT,CASSEYSRGDTGELFF